The source of this T cell receptor beta chain is a study of T cell repertoires in cytomegalovirus infection (dated by TCRdb to the late 2010s). Describing the broader study: Donor HLA type was relevant to the analysis, as public TCR beta signatures indicated carriage of CMV infection together with the matching HLA type.

For sequencing, an Illumina HiSeq 1500 was employed. TCRdb reanalyzed the raw reads on its own, using fastp at Q25 for trimming and MiXCR for clone calling, and kept in-frame beta chains. Each CDR3 protein gets just one entry, which takes the most common genes and DNA from the rows behind it. The sample profile shows 150,000 to 200,000 distinct CDR3 sequences; 13% to 15% of them were found once. Jointly, the top ten make up 25% to 30% of the sample. The full study reports these points: In both this cohort and an independent cohort of some 370 donors, the cumulative frequency of public TCR beta family members distinguished carriers of CMV infection plus the relevant HLA type. The ex vivo response was dominated by HLA-C-restricted CMV-specific TCR beta clonotypes, and the single most frequent clonotype in two of eight donors was supplied by these HLA-C-restricted clonotypes.

This clonotype was detected many times. This clone's antigen is unknown. Base qualities are not provided; no much larger clone lies one nucleotide away. From the cysteine up to the phenylalanine, the CDR3 has a length of 19 residues. Only CDR3 DNA is held: 57 bases, read in frame from base 1. V and J are truncated by 5 bases and 0 bases respectively, leaving an intervening sequence of 20 bases. For CDR1 and CDR2, the germline V gene lists SGHTA and FQGNSA. The chain links TRBV7-2 with TRBJ2-6; the D segment cannot be called with confidence. The clonotype comes from a human donor in good health (CMV status not recorded). Some clones in this sample may be carry-over from other donors' samples. Sequencing was done on a sample of PBMCs. This receptor has the CDR3 CASSPRVGKSSSGANVLTF. DNA sequence: TGTGCCAGCAGCCCTAGAGTGGGGAAAAGTAGCTCTGGGGCCAACGTCCTGACTTTC.